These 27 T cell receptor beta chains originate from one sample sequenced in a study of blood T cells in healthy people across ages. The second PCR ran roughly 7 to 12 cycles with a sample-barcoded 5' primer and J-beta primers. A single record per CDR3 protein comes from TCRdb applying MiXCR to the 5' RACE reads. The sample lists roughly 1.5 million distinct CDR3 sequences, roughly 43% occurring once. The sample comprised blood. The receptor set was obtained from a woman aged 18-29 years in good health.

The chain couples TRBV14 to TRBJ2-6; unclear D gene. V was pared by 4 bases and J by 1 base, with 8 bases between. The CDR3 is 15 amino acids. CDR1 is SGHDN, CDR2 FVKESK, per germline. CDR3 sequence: CASSPIGSGANVLTF. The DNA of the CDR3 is TGTGCCAGCAGCCCCATAGGATCTGGGGCCAACGTCCTGACTTTC.

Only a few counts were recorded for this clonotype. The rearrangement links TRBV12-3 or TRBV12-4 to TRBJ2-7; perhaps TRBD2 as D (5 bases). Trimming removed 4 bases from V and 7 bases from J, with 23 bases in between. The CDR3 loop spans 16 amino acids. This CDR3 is CASSSRGLGLYNEQYF. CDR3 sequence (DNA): TGTGCCAGCAGTTCCCGAGGGCTAGGGCTCTACAATGAGCAGTACTTC.

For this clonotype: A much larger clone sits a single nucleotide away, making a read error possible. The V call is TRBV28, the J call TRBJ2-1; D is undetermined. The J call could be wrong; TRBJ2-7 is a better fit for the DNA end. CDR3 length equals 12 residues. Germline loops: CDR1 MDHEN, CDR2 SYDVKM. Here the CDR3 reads CASSVRGFEQYF. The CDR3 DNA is TGTGCCAGCAGTGTGCGAGGTTTCGAGCAGTACTTC.

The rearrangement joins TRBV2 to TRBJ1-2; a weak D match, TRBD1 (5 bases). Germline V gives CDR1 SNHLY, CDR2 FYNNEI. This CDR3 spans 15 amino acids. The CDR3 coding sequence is TGTTGCGGCGGACAAGGGGACCTAGCTAACTATGGCTACACCTTC. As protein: CCGGQGDLANYGYTF.

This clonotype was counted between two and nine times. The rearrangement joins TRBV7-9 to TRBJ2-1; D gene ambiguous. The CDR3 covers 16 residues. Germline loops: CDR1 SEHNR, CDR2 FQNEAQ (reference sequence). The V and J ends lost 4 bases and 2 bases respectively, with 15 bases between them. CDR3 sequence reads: CASSSIPGRAYNEQFF. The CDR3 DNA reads TGTGCCAGCAGCTCTATCCCTGGTCGGGCCTACAATGAGCAGTTCTTC.

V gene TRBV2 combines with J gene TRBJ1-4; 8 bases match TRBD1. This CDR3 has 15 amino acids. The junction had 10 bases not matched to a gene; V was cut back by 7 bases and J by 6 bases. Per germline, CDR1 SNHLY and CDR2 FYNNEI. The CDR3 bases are TGTGCCAGCAACCTCATGGGACAGGCTTATGAAAAACTGTTTTTT. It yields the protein CASNLMGQAYEKLFF.

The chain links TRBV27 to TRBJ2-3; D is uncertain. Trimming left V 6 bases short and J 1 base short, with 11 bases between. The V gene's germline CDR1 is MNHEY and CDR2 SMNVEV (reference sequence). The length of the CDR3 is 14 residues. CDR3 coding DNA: TGTGCCAGCAGGGTGCGTTCGGGCACAGATACGCAGTATTTT. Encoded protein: CASRVRSGTDTQYF.

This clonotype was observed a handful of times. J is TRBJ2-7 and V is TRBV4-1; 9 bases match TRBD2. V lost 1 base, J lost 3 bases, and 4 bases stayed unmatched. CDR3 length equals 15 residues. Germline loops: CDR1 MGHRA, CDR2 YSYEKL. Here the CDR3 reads CASSQGGLAHYEQYF. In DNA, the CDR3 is TGCGCCAGCAGCCAAGGGGGACTAGCACACTACGAGCAGTACTTC.

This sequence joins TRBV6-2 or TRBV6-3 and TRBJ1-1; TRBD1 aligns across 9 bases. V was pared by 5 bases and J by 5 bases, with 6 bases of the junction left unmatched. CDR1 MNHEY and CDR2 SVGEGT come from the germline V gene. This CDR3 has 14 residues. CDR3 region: CASSTGGWETEAFF. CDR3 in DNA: TGTGCCAGCAGTACAGGGGGCTGGGAAACTGAAGCTTTCTTT.

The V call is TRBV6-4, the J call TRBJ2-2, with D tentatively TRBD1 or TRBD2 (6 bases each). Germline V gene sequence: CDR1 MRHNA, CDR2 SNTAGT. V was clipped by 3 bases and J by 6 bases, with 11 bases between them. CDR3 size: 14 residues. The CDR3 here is CASSDTEGAGELFF. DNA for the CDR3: TGTGCCAGCAGTGATACGGAGGGGGCCGGGGAGCTGTTTTTT.

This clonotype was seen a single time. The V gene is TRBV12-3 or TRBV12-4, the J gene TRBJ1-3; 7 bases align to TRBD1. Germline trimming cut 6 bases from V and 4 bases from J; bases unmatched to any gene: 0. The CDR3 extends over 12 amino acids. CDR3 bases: TGTGCCAGCAGGGACAGGGGAAACACCATATATTTT. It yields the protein CASRDRGNTIYF.

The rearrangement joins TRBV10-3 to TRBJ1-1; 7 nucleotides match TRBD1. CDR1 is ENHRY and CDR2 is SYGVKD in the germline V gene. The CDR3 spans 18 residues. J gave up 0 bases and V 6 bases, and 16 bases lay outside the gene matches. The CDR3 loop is CAIRQGITGGFMNTEAFF. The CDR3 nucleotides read TGTGCCATCAGACAGGGGATCACTGGCGGTTTCATGAACACTGAAGCTTTCTTT.

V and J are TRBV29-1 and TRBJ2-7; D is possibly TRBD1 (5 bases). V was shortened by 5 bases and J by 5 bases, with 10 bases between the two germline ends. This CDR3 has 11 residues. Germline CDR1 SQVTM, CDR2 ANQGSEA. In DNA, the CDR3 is TGCAGCGTTCAGGGTTTCGACGAGCAGTACTTC. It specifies CSVQGFDEQYF.

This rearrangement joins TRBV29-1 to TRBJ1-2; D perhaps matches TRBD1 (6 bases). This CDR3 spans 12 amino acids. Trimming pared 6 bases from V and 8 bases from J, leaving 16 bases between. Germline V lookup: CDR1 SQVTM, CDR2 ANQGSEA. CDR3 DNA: TGCAGCGTCGATCGGGGGCTTCGGGGCTACACCTTC. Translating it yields CSVDRGLRGYTF.

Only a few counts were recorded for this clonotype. The CDR3 spells CSVGTLAAPYEQYF. DNA for the CDR3: TGCAGCGTTGGAACACTAGCGGCCCCCTACGAGCAGTACTTC. This sequence joins TRBV29-1 and TRBJ2-7; 8 bases line up with TRBD2. The length of the CDR3 is 14 residues. Per the germline V gene, CDR1 is SQVTM and CDR2 is ANQGSEA. V was pared by 4 bases and J by 2 bases, with 7 bases of the junction left unmatched.

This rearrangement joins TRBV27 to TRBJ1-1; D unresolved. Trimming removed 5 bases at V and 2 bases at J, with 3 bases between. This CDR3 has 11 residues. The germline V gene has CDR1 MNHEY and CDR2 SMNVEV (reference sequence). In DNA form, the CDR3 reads TGTGCCAGCAGTCACAACACTGAAGCTTTCTTT. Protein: CASSHNTEAFF.

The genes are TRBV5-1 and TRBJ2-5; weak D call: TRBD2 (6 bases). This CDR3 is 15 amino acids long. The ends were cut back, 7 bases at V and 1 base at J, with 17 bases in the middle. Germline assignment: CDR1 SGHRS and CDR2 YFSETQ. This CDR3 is CASRTGVGSQETQYF. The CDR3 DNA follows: TGCGCCAGCCGAACGGGGGTGGGGAGCCAAGAGACCCAGTACTTC.

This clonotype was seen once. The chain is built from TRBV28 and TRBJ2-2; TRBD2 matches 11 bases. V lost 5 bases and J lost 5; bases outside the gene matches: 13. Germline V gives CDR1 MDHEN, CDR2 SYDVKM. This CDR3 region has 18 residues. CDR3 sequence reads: CASSPRAISGRVTGELFF. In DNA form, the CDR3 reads TGTGCCAGCAGTCCCCGCGCTATTAGCGGGAGGGTTACCGGGGAGCTGTTTTTT.

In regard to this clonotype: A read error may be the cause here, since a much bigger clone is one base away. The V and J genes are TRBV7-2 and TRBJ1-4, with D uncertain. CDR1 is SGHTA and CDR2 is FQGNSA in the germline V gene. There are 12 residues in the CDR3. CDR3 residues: CAGSLVNEKLFF. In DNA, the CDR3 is TGTGCCGGCAGCTTAGTTAATGAAAAACTGTTTTTT.

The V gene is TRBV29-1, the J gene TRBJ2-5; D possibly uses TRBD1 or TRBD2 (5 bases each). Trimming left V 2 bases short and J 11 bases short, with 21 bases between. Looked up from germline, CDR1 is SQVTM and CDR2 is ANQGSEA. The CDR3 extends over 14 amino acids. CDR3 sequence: CSVESGTVYNEQYF. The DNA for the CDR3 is TGCAGCGTTGAATCTGGGACCGTCTACAATGAGCAGTACTTC.

The CDR3 is CASSFPGQRVYEQYF. In DNA, the CDR3 is TGTGCCAGCAGTTTTCCGGGGCAGAGAGTGTACGAGCAGTACTTC. V is TRBV12-3 or TRBV12-4 and J is TRBJ2-7; D may correspond to TRBD1 or TRBD2 (5 bases each). V was pared by 3 bases and J by 4 bases, with 16 bases between. This CDR3 is 15 amino acids long.

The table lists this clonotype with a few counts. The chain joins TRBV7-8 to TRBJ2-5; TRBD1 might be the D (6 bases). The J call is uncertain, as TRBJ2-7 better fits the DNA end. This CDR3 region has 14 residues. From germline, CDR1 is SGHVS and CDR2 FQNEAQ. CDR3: CASSLASQGYEQYF. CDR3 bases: TGTGCCAGCAGCTTAGCTTCTCAGGGGTACGAGCAGTACTTC.

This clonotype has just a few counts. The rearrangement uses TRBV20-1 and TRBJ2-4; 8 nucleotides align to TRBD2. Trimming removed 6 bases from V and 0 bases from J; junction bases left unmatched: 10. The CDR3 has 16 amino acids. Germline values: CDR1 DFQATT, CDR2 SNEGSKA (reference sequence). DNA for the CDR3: TGCAGTGCACGCCCAGGCGGGGGGTTAGCCAAAAACATTCAGTACTTC. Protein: CSARPGGGLAKNIQYF.

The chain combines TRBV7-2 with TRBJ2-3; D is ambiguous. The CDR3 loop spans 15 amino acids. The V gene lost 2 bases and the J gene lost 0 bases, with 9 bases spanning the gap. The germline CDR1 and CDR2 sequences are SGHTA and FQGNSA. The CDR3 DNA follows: TGTGCCAGCAGCTTACTATACGATAGCACAGATACGCAGTATTTT. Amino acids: CASSLLYDSTDTQYF.

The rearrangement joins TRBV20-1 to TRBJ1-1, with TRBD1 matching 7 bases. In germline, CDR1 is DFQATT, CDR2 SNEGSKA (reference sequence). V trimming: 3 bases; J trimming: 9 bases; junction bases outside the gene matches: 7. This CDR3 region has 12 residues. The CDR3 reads CSASLQGRQAFF. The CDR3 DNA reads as TGCAGTGCTAGCCTACAGGGGCGTCAAGCTTTCTTT.

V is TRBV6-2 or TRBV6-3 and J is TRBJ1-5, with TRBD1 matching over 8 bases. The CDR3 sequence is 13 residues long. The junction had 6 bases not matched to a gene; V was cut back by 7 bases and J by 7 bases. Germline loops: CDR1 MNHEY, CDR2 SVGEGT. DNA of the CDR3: TGTGCCAGCAATCGACAGGGGACGCAGCCCCAGCATTTT. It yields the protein CASNRQGTQPQHF.

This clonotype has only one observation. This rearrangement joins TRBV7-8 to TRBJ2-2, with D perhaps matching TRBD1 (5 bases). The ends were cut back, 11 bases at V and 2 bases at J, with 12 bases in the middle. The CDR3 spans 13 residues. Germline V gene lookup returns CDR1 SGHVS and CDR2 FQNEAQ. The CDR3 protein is CAGQGENTGELFF. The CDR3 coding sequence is TGTGCCGGTCAGGGCGAAAACACCGGGGAGCTGTTTTTT.